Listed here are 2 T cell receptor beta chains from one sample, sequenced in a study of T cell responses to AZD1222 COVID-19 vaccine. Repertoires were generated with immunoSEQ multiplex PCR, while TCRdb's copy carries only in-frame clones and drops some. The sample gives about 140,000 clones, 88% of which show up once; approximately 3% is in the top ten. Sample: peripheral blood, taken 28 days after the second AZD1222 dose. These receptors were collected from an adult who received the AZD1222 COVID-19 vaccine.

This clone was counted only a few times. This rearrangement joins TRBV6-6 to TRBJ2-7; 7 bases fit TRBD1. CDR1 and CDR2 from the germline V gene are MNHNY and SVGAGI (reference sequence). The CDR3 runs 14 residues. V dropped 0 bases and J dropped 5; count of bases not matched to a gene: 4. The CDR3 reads CASSYSQGSHEQYF. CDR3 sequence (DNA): TGTGCCAGCAGTTACTCACAGGGGAGCCACGAGCAGTACTTC.

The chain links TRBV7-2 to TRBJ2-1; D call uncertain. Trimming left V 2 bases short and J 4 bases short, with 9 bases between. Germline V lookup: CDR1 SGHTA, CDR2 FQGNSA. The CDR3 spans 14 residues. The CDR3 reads CASSLMGGYNEQFF. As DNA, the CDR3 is TGTGCCAGCAGCTTAATGGGCGGATACAATGAGCAGTTCTTC. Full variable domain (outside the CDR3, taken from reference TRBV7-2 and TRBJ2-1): GAGVSQSPSNKVTEKGKDVELRCDPISGHTALYWYRQSLGQGLEFLIYFQGNSAPDKSGLPSDRFSAERTGGSVSTLTIQRTQQEDSAVYLCASSLMGGYNEQFFGPGTRLTVL.